The 18 T cell receptor beta chains below come from one sample, sequenced in a study of monozygotic twins with inflammatory bowel disease. TCRdb reworked the 5' RACE reads into one entry per CDR3 protein, no DNA. In total, the table holds around 140,000 distinct CDR3 sequences. Sequencing was carried out using blood. These TCRs come from a human donor with ulcerative colitis or Crohn's disease, or a healthy co-twin of an affected twin (not recorded which).

This rearrangement joins TRBV6-2 or TRBV6-3 to TRBJ2-5. The CDR3 loop spans 13 amino acids. The V gene's germline CDR1 is MNHEY and CDR2 SVGEGT. The CDR3 protein is CASTESYIDTQYF.

This sequence joins TRBV19 and TRBJ1-5; TCRdb's D call, TRBD1, is unchecked because there is no DNA. From germline, CDR1 is LNHDA and CDR2 SQIVND (reference sequence). This CDR3 contains 16 residues. CDR3 amino acids: CASQTLGTGRVQPQHF.

The chain combines TRBV12-3 or TRBV12-4 with TRBJ2-7; TCRdb gives TRBD1 as the D gene, but with no DNA this cannot be confirmed. The CDR3 totals 15 residues. CDR3 loop: CASSFSGTGSHEQYF.

This chain links TRBV4-2 with TRBJ2-5. The germline V gene encodes CDR1 LGHNA and CDR2 YNFKEQ. The CDR3 runs to 14 residues. The CDR3 spells CASSQGGVQETQYF.

The chain uses TRBV20-1 and TRBJ2-7; TCRdb picks TRBD1, but there is no DNA to check that call. Germline V CDR1 and CDR2: DFQATT, SNEGSKA (reference sequence). CDR3 length: 14 residues. The CDR3: CSAREGQAPYEQYF.

The chain recombines TRBV5-8 with TRBJ2-3. The CDR3 totals 14 residues. From germline, CDR1 is SGHTS and CDR2 YDEGEE. The CDR3 reads CASSLGPFTDTQYF.

The chain couples TRBV5-5 to TRBJ2-5; there is no DNA to check the TCRdb D call of TRBD2. Germline lookup yields CDR1 SGHKS and CDR2 YYEKEE (reference sequence). The CDR3 is 14 amino acids. The CDR3 region is CASSLGTSGGTQYF.

J is TRBJ2-3 and V is TRBV24-1; checking the TCRdb D call of TRBD2 is not possible without DNA. Germline assignment: CDR1 KGHDR and CDR2 SFDVKD. The CDR3 length is 15 residues. CDR3 region: CATSDLQGRAGTQYF.

The chain uses TRBV7-2 and TRBJ1-5. The CDR3 is 15 residues long. The germline gives CDR1 SGHTA, CDR2 FQGNSA. The CDR3 sequence is CASSLAKAGNKPQHF. Together with reference TRBV7-2 and TRBJ1-5, the CDR3 gives the full variable domain: GAGVSQSPSNKVTEKGKDVELRCDPISGHTALYWYRQSLGQGLEFLIYFQGNSAPDKSGLPSDRFSAERTGGSVSTLTIQRTQQEDSAVYLCASSLAKAGNKPQHFGDGTRLSIL.

The genes are TRBV5-6 and TRBJ1-4; as DNA is missing, the TRBD1 call by TCRdb cannot be tested. The CDR3 contains 14 residues. CDR1 SGHDT and CDR2 YYEEEE come from the germline V gene. The CDR3: CASSLSGAWGLLFF.

The chain carries TRBV6-1 and TRBJ2-3; with no DNA, the TCRdb D assignment of TRBD1 cannot be verified. Germline loops: CDR1 MNHNS, CDR2 SASEGT. CDR3 length: 14 residues. CDR3 sequence: CATTDGGASDTQYF.

The V gene is TRBV27, the J gene TRBJ1-5. Looked up from germline, CDR1 is MNHEY and CDR2 is SMNVEV (reference sequence). This CDR3 has 12 amino acids. CDR3: CASSDTNQPQHF.

The gene calls are TRBV5-1 and TRBJ1-1; TCRdb's D call of TRBD1 is untestable without DNA. CDR3 length: 13 residues. The germline gives CDR1 SGHRS, CDR2 YFSETQ. The CDR3 reads CASSFTGNTEAFF.

This sequence joins TRBV7-2 and TRBJ1-5; TCRdb's D gene call, TRBD1, goes unchecked for lack of DNA. From germline, CDR1 is SGHTA and CDR2 FQGNSA. The CDR3 extends over 15 amino acids. The CDR3 is CASSLRGLSNQPQHF. Together with reference TRBV7-2 and TRBJ1-5, the CDR3 gives the full variable domain: GAGVSQSPSNKVTEKGKDVELRCDPISGHTALYWYRQSLGQGLEFLIYFQGNSAPDKSGLPSDRFSAERTGGSVSTLTIQRTQQEDSAVYLCASSLRGLSNQPQHFGDGTRLSIL.

This chain links TRBV25-1 with TRBJ2-7; as DNA is missing, the TRBD1 call by TCRdb cannot be tested. Germline CDR1 and CDR2: MGHDK and SYGVNS. The CDR3 has 17 residues. CDR3 region: CASSDEGQGSISYEQYF.

The chain employs TRBV5-1 and TRBJ2-7; TCRdb reports TRBD1, a call that lacks DNA to check it against. From germline, CDR1 is SGHRS and CDR2 YFSETQ. The CDR3 is 15 amino acids. The CDR3 sequence is CASSLVGQGLSEQYF.

CDR3 sequence: CASSASTRGPQHF. The chain couples TRBV7-9 to TRBJ1-5. Looked up from germline, CDR1 is SEHNR and CDR2 is FQNEAQ (reference sequence). The CDR3 is 13 amino acids.

CDR3 amino acids: CASSRTGPEAFF. This rearrangement joins TRBV5-8 to TRBJ1-1; TCRdb returns TRBD1, unconfirmable since there is no DNA. Looked up from germline, CDR1 is SGHTS and CDR2 is YDEGEE. The CDR3 totals 12 residues.